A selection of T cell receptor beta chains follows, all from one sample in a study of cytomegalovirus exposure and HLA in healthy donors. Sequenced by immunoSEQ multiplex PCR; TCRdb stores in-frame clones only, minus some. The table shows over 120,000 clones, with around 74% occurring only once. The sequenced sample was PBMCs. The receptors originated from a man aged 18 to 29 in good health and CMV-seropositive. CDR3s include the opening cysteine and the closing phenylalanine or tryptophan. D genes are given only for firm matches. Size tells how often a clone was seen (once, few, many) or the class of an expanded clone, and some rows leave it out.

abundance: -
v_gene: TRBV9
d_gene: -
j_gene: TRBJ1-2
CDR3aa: CASSASWQGGNYGYTF
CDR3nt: TGTGCCAGCAGCGCCTCCTGGCAGGGAGGTAACTATGGCTACACCTTC

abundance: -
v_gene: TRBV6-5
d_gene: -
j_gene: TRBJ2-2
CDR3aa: CASSYSRGTGELFF
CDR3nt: TGTGCCAGCAGTTACTCGCGCGGCACCGGGGAGCTGTTTTTT

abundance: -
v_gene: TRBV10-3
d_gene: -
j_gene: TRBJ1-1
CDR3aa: CAISAVQLNTEAFF
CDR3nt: TGTGCCATCAGTGCTGTACAGTTGAACACTGAAGCTTTCTTT

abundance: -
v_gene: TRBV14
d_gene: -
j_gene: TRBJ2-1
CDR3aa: CASSRPGLQYNEQFF
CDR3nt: TGTGCCAGCAGCCGTCCGGGACTCCAATACAATGAGCAGTTCTTC

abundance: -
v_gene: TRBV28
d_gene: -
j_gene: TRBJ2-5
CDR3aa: CASSRGRGETQYF
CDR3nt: TGTGCCAGCAGCCGCGGTCGGGGGGAGACCCAGTACTTC

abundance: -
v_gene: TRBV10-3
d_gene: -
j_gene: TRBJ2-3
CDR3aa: CAISEGLAGTDTQYF
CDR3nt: TGTGCCATCAGTGAAGGCCTAGCCGGCACAGATACGCAGTATTTT

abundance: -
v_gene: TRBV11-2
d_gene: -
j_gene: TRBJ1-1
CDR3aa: CASRTSTEAFF
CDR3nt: TGTGCCAGCCGAACAAGCACTGAAGCTTTCTTT

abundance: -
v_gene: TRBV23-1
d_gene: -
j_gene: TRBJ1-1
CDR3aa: CASRPSYSMNTEAFF
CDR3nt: TGCGCCAGCAGACCCAGTTACAGTATGAACACTGAAGCTTTCTTT

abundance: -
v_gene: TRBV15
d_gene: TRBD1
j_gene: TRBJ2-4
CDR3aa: CATSRDEGASIQYF
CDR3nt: TGTGCCACCAGCAGAGATGAGGGGGCGAGCATTCAGTACTTC

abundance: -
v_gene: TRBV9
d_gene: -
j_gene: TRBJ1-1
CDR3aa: CASSPTRGVNTEAFF
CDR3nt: TGTGCCAGCAGCCCCACCCGGGGGGTGAACACTGAAGCTTTCTTT

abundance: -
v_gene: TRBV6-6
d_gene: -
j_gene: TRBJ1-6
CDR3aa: CASSPPGSPLHF
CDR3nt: TGTGCCAGCAGTCCACCGGGATCACCCCTCCACTTT

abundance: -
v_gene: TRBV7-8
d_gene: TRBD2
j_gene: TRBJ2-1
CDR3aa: CASSLGLAGTSSYNEQFF
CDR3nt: TGTGCCAGCAGCTTGGGACTAGCGGGAACCAGCTCCTACAATGAGCAGTTCTTC

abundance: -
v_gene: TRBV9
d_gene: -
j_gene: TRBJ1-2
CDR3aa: CASSRPGPIVYTF
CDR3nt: TGTGCCAGCAGCAGGCCAGGGCCTATCGTCTACACCTTC

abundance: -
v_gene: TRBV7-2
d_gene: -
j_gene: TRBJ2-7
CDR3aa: CASSLDGAAYEQYF
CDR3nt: TGTGCCAGCAGCTTAGATGGGGCCGCCTACGAGCAGTACTTC

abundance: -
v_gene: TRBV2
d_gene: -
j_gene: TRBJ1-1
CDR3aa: CASSARYQNTEAFF
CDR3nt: TGTGCCAGCAGTGCGCGGTACCAGAACACTGAAGCTTTCTTT

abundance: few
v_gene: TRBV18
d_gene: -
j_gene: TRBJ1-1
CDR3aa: CASSPSGSGNTEAFF
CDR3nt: TGTGCCAGCTCACCCTCTGGCTCGGGGAACACTGAAGCTTTCTTT

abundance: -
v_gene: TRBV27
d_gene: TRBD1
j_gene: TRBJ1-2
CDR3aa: CASSSPGGWDGYTF
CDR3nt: TGTGCCAGCAGTTCACCAGGGGGCTGGGATGGCTACACCTTC

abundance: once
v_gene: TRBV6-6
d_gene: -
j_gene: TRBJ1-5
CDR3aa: CASSLEQYSNQPQHF
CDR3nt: TGTGCCAGCAGTTTAGAACAGTATAGCAATCAGCCCCAGCATTTT

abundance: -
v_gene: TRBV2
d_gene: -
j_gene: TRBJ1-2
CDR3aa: CATPSKAVGYGYTF
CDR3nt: TGTGCCACCCCCTCAAAGGCGGTAGGCTATGGCTACACCTTC

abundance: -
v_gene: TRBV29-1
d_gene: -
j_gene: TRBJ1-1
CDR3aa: CSMVERGTEAFF
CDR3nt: TGCAGCATGGTCGAGAGGGGGACTGAAGCTTTCTTT

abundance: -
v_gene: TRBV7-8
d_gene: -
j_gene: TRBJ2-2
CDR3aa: CASSWVTGKGSTGELFF
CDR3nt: TGTGCCAGCAGCTGGGTCACAGGGAAGGGGTCAACCGGGGAGCTGTTTTTT

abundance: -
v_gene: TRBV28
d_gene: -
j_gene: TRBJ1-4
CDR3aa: CASSLKGVETNEKLFF
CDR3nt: TGTGCCAGCAGTTTAAAAGGGGTGGAAACTAATGAAAAACTGTTTTTT

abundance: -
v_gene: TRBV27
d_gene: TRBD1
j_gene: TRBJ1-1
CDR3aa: CASSITGDSEAFF
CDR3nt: TGTGCCAGCAGTATTACAGGGGATTCTGAAGCTTTCTTT

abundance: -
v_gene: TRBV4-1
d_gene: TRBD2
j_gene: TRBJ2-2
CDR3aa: CASSQDTLAGGLNTGELFF
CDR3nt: TGCGCCAGCAGCCAAGATACACTAGCGGGGGGGCTGAACACCGGGGAGCTGTTTTTT

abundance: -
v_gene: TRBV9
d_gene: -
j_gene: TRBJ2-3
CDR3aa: CASSVGVSDTQYF
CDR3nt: TGTGCCAGCAGCGTAGGAGTCTCCGATACGCAGTATTTT

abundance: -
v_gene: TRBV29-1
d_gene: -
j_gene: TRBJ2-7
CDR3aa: CSVEGRAGADYEQYF
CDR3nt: TGCAGCGTTGAAGGGCGCGCAGGGGCGGACTACGAGCAGTACTTC

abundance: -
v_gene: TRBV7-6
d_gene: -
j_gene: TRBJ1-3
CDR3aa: CASSFSVDRTGGNTIYF
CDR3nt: TGTGCCAGCAGCTTTTCCGTCGACAGGACTGGAGGAAACACCATATATTTT

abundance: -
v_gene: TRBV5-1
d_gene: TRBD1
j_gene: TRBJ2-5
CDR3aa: CASSFLQGQETQYF
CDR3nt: TGCGCCAGCAGCTTCCTACAGGGGCAAGAGACCCAGTACTTC

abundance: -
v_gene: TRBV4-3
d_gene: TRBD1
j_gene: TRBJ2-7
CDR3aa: CASSQRTGNAYEQYF
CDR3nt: TGCGCCAGCAGCCAACGGACAGGAAATGCCTACGAGCAGTACTTC

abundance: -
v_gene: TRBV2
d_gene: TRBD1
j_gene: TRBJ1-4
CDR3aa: CASSLRDRGLGEKLFF
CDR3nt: TGTGCCAGCAGCCTCCGGGACAGGGGGCTGGGTGAAAAACTGTTTTTT

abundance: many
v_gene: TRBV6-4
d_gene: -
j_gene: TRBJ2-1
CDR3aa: CASSDDPGYNEQFF
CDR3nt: TGTGCCAGCAGTGACGACCCAGGTTACAATGAGCAGTTCTTC

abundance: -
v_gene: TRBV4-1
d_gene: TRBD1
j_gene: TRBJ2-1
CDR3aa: CASSHRDRGDNEQFF
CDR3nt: TGCGCCAGCAGTCACCGGGACAGGGGGGACAATGAGCAGTTCTTC

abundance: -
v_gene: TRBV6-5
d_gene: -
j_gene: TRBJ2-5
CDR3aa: CASSYGPSQETQYF
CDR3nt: TGTGCCAGCAGTTACGGGCCCAGCCAAGAGACCCAGTACTTC

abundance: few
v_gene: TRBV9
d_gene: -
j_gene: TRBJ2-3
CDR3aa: CASSVDGDTQYF
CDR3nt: TGTGCCAGCAGCGTAGACGGGGATACGCAGTATTTT

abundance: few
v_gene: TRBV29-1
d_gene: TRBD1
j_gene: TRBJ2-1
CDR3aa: CSAGTESYNEQFF
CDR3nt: TGCAGCGCTGGGACAGAGTCCTACAATGAGCAGTTCTTC

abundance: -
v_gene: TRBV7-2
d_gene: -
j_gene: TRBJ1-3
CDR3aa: CASSLVTGSSGNTIYF
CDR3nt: TGTGCCAGCAGCTTGGTAACAGGGTCCTCTGGAAACACCATATATTTT

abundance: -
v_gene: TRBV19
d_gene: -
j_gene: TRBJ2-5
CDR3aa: CASSIGRLARGETQYF
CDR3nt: TGTGCCAGTAGTATAGGAAGGCTAGCTCGGGGAGAGACCCAGTACTTC

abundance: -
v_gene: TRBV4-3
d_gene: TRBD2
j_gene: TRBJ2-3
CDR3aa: CASSQDGQSSGRADTQYF
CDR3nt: TGCGCCAGCAGCCAAGATGGGCAGAGTAGCGGGAGAGCAGATACGCAGTATTTT

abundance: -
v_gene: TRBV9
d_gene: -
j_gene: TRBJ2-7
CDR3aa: CASAPGRTYEQYF
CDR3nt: TGTGCCAGCGCCCCGGGGAGAACCTACGAGCAGTACTTC

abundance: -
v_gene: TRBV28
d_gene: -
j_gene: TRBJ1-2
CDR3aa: CASFFFPFGYTF
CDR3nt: TGTGCCAGCTTCTTTTTTCCCTTTGGCTACACCTTC

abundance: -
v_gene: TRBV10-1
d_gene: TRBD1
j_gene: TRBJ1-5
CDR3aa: CASRDRGIQPQHF
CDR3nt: TGCGCCAGCAGGGACAGGGGGATTCAGCCCCAGCATTTT

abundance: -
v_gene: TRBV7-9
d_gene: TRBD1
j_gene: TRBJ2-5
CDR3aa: CASSSDTGGALETQYF
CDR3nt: TGTGCCAGCAGCTCCGACACAGGGGGCGCGTTAGAGACCCAGTACTTC

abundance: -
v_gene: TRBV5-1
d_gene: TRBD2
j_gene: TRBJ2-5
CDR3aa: CASSSSLAGVETQYF
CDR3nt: TGCGCCAGCAGCTCCTCACTAGCGGGAGTGGAGACCCAGTACTTC

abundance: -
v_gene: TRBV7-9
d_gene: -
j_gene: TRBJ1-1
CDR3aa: CASSQGGRAFF
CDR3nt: TGTGCCAGCAGTCAAGGGGGACGCGCTTTCTTT

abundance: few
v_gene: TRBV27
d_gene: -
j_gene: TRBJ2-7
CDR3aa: CASSPSRGGVGYEQYF
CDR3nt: TGTGCCAGCAGTCCCTCCAGAGGGGGGGTAGGATACGAGCAGTACTTC

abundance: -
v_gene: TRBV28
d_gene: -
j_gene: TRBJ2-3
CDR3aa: CASRYINTQYF
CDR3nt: TGTGCCAGCAGGTATATAAATACGCAGTATTTT

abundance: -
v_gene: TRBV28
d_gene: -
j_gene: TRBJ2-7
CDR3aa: CASSPTGLRHEQYF
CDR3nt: TGTGCCAGCAGCCCGACAGGCCTGAGGCACGAGCAGTACTTC

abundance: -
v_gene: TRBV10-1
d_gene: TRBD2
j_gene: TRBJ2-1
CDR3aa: CASSLTSGGGEQFF
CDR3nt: TGCGCCAGCAGTCTGACTAGCGGGGGGGGTGAGCAGTTCTTC

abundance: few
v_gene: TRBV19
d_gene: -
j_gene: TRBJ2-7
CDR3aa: CASSQNTYEQYF
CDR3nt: TGTGCCAGTAGCCAGAACACCTACGAGCAGTACTTC

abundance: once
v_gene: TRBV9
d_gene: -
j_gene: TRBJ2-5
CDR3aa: CASSVGLGGAIWETQYF
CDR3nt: TGTGCCAGCAGCGTAGGGCTCGGGGGAGCTATCTGGGAGACCCAGTACTTC

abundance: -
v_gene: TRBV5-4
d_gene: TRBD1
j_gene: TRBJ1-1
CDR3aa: CAGGGQGDRNTEAFF
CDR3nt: TGTGCCGGAGGAGGACAGGGGGATAGAAACACTGAAGCTTTCTTT

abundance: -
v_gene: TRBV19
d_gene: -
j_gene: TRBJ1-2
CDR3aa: CASSIRYSLTPNYGYTF
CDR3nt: TGTGCCAGTAGTATCCGGTACAGCCTAACACCTAACTATGGCTACACCTTC

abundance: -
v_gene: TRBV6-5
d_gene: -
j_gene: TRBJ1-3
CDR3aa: CASSRGGSGNTIYF
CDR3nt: TGTGCCAGCAGCAGAGGTGGCTCTGGAAACACCATATATTTT

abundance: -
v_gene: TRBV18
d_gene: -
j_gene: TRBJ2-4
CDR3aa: CASSPSASGLAKNIQYF
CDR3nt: TGTGCCAGCTCACCGTCCGCTAGTGGCTTAGCCAAAAACATTCAGTACTTC

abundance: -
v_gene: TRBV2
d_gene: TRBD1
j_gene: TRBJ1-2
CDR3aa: CASRDTGTGGEGYTF
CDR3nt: TGTGCCAGCAGAGATACCGGGACAGGGGGCGAAGGCTACACCTTC

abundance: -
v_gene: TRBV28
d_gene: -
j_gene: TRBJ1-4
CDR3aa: CASSPRKVGATNEKLFF
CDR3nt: TGTGCCAGCAGTCCCCGGAAAGTAGGGGCAACTAATGAAAAACTGTTTTTT

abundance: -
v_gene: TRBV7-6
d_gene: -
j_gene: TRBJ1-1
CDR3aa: CASSLGSTVTLNTEAFF
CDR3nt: TGTGCCAGCAGCTTAGGGTCTACAGTAACATTGAACACTGAAGCTTTCTTT

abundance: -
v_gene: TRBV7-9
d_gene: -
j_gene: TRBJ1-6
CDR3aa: CASSPRQASPLHF
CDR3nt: TGTGCCAGCAGCCCAAGACAGGCTTCACCCCTCCACTTT